This T cell receptor (beta chain) was recovered during a study of OX40 agonist ivuxolimab in advanced cancers. About the study: All patients had ivuxolimab intravenously every 2 weeks at 0.01 to 10 mg/kg. Participants, about 83% male, averaged roughly 60 years of age, ranging from roughly 23 to 90.

A remark on this clone: What it binds is not known.

Method: immunoSEQ multiplex PCR; TCRdb's copy keeps in-frame clones and lacks some. The sample consists of more than 45,000 clones, 84% of them appearing once. CDR3 length: 15 amino acids. Germline V gene lookup returns CDR1 MGHRA and CDR2 YSYEKL. Unmatched junction bases numbered 3, after V lost 0 bases and J lost 2 bases. Study results and caveats: The antigens recognized by the expanded peripheral T cells, that is their antigen specificity, were not determined.

The genes are TRBV4-1 and TRBJ2-7; 8 nucleotides match TRBD1. The receptor was isolated from an adult with an advanced solid tumor such as melanoma, head and neck, liver or kidney cancer. The specimen comprised CD4+ or CD8+ T cells sorted from blood, sampled in a trial of the OX40 agonist ivuxolimab. The CDR3 sequence: CASSQETGGTYEQYF. The CDR3 region has the DNA TGCGCCAGCAGCCAAGAAACAGGGGGAACCTACGAGCAGTACTTC.